These 29 T cell receptor beta chains came from one sample sequenced in a study of control samples from healthy donors and cancer patients. Only in-frame clones appear in the TCRdb table, and some are missing; sequencing was by immunoSEQ multiplex PCR. The profile covers about 140,000 clones, with around nine tenths appearing a single time and around 10% taken by the ten largest. Sequencing input: blood. Every receptor here comes from a young woman in good health.

The rearrangement links TRBV30 to TRBJ2-1, with D perhaps being TRBD1 or TRBD2 (7 bases each). CDR3 size: 14 residues. The germline V gene has CDR1 GTSNPN and CDR2 SVGIG (reference sequence). In DNA, the CDR3 is TGTGCGTTACAGGGGACTAATGTCTACAATGAGCAGTTCTTC. As protein: CALQGTNVYNEQFF.

This chain joins TRBV7-9 and TRBJ2-7, with D perhaps TRBD1 or TRBD2 (5 bases each). The ends were cut back, 1 base at V and 2 bases at J, with 12 bases in the middle. This CDR3 is 15 amino acids long. Germline CDR1 reads SEHNR; CDR2 reads FQNEAQ (reference sequence). CDR3 coding DNA: TGTGCCAGCAGCTTAGTAGGGGACGCCACCTACGAGCAGTACTTC. Amino acids: CASSLVGDATYEQYF.

This rearrangement joins TRBV28 to TRBJ2-6; D tentatively reads TRBD1 or TRBD2 (5 bases each). V dropped 6 bases and J dropped 3 bases, with 21 bases sitting between them. The CDR3 consists of 18 residues. Germline assignment: CDR1 MDHEN and CDR2 SYDVKM. The CDR3 protein is CASRTLGTGSGGANVLTF. CDR3 nucleotides: TGTGCCAGCAGGACCTTGGGGACCGGCTCCGGTGGGGCCAACGTCCTGACTTTC. The full variable domain, rest sourced from reference TRBV28 and TRBJ2-6, is DVKVTQSSRYLVKRTGEKVFLECVQDMDHENMFWYRQDPGLGLRLIYFSYDVKMKEKGDIPEGYSVSREKKERFSLILESASTNQTSMYLCASRTLGTGSGGANVLTFGAGSRLTVL.

V usage is TRBV10-2 and J usage is TRBJ2-4, with D perhaps being TRBD1 or TRBD2 (5 bases each). The CDR3 consists of 13 residues. Germline V gives CDR1 WSHSY, CDR2 SAAADI. Deletions cut 2 bases from V and 9 bases from J, with 11 bases between. The CDR3 coding sequence is TGCGCCAGCAGTGAGGGGCCGGGGACCATTCAGTACTTC. Translating gives CASSEGPGTIQYF.

The chain recombines TRBV6-6 with TRBJ1-6, with D possibly matching TRBD1 (5 bases). V was cut by 6 bases and J by 5 bases, with 8 bases left in between. Germline V lookup: CDR1 MNHNY, CDR2 SVGAGI (reference sequence). The CDR3 consists of 13 residues. This CDR3 is CASSRGNNSPLHF. The CDR3 nucleotides read TGTGCCAGCAGCCGGGGCAATAATTCACCCCTCCACTTT.

This clone was recorded a few times. The CDR3 coding sequence is TGTGCCATCAGTGGGGGAGCCTTCAATCAGCCCCAGCATTTT. Translation gives CAISGGAFNQPQHF. This chain uses TRBV10-3 with TRBJ1-5; D not certain. The CDR3 has 14 residues. V lost 4 bases and J 3 bases, leaving 10 bases between the germline ends. Germline CDR1 reads ENHRY; CDR2 reads SYGVKD.

This rearrangement joins TRBV7-2 to TRBJ1-2; 12 positions agree with TRBD1. V gave up 5 bases and J gave up 2 bases; unmatched junction bases: 15. Germline V gene sequence: CDR1 SGHTA, CDR2 FQGNSA. This CDR3 is 19 amino acids long. The CDR3 is CASSHGTGGTKSLNYGYTF. CDR3 nucleotide sequence: TGTGCCAGCAGCCACGGGACAGGGGGCACGAAATCTCTAAACTATGGCTACACCTTC.

The J gene is TRBJ2-3, the V gene TRBV24-1, with 7 bases identical to TRBD2. The CDR3 length is 15 residues. V shed 2 bases, J shed 2 bases, and the junction held 3 bases outside the gene matches. Germline lookup yields CDR1 KGHDR and CDR2 SFDVKD. CDR3 DNA: TGTGCCACCAGTGATTCTCAGCGGGACACAGATACGCAGTATTTT. It specifies CATSDSQRDTDTQYF.

V and J are TRBV10-3 and TRBJ2-3, with D perhaps matching TRBD2 (7 bases). CDR3 length equals 13 residues. Between the trimmed V and J ends, which lost 10 bases and 3 bases, there was a span of 14 bases. Germline V gene data show CDR1 as ENHRY and CDR2 as SYGVKD. This chain's CDR3 is CATRGRGTDTQYF. The CDR3 nucleotides read TGTGCCACCAGAGGGAGGGGGACAGATACGCAGTATTTT.

CDR3 sequence (DNA): TGTGCCAGCTTCCCCGACCGGGGCAATCAGCCCCAGCATTTT. It encodes CASFPDRGNQPQHF. This chain links TRBV2 with TRBJ1-5; D is uncertain. The germline V gene has CDR1 SNHLY and CDR2 FYNNEI. This CDR3 region has 14 residues. The V end was cut by 8 bases, the J end by 2 bases, with 13 bases between.

This sequence joins TRBV9 and TRBJ2-1; 10 bases match TRBD2. CDR1 SGDLS and CDR2 YYNGEE come from the germline V gene. V lost 2 bases and J lost 13; bases outside the gene matches: 15. The CDR3 is 16 amino acids. The CDR3 nucleotides are TGTGCCAGCAGCGTTTTGGGGGGCGCTAGCGGGAGTGAACAGTTCTTC. This codes for CASSVLGGASGSEQFF.

The chain links TRBV10-1 to TRBJ1-5; D is undetermined. CDR3 length equals 14 residues. V lost 6 bases to trimming and J lost 0 bases, with 9 bases between them. Germline CDR1 WNHNN, CDR2 SYGVQD (reference sequence). The CDR3 reads CASRVPRSNQPQHF. CDR3 coding DNA: TGCGCCAGCAGAGTCCCTCGTAGCAATCAGCCCCAGCATTTT.

This clone was counted a few times. In DNA form, the CDR3 reads TGCGCCAGCAGCCCGGAGCCGGGACAGCAGGAAAAACTGTTTTTT. Its translation: CASSPEPGQQEKLFF. This rearrangement joins TRBV5-1 to TRBJ1-4, with TRBD1 matching over 7 bases. Germline-derived CDR1 and CDR2 are SGHRS and YFSETQ. J lost 8 bases, V lost 4 bases, and 11 bases had no gene match. CDR3 length equals 15 residues.

This chain links TRBV6-2 or TRBV6-3 with TRBJ1-5, with 8 nucleotides matching TRBD1. Per the germline V gene, CDR1 is MNHEY and CDR2 is SVGEGT. The CDR3 runs 13 residues. The junction had 0 bases not matched to a gene; V was cut back by 2 bases and J by 6 bases. The CDR3, as DNA: TGTGCCAGCAGTTACACAGGGGGTCAGCCCCAGCATTTT. The encoded protein is CASSYTGGQPQHF.

The rearrangement links TRBV7-8 to TRBJ1-3; TRBD1 aligns across 7 bases. CDR1 SGHVS and CDR2 FQNEAQ come from the germline V gene. The CDR3 totals 14 residues. V trimming: 5 bases; J trimming: 4 bases; junction bases outside the gene matches: 5. For the CDR3, the DNA is TGTGCCAGCAGCCAACAGGGGACCGGAAACACCATATATTTT. Residues: CASSQQGTGNTIYF.

This chain uses TRBV19 with TRBJ1-5; D is unclear. There are 15 residues in the CDR3. Germline CDR1 LNHDA, CDR2 SQIVND (reference sequence). V dropped 2 bases and J dropped 4 bases, with 12 bases sitting between them. DNA for the CDR3: TGTGCCAGTAGTATACCCTCGGGGTTTAATCAGCCCCAGCATTTT. Its protein is CASSIPSGFNQPQHF.

The rearrangement joins TRBV7-2 to TRBJ2-3; TRBD2 matches at 10 bases. This CDR3 contains 16 residues. Trimming cost V 0 bases and J 5 bases; bases outside gene matches: 5. Germline assignment: CDR1 SGHTA and CDR2 FQGNSA. The CDR3 DNA sequence: TGTGCCAGCAGCTTAGCCCCAGCGGGAGGGTTAGATACGCAGTATTTT. Amino acid sequence: CASSLAPAGGLDTQYF.

This clone was seen once. This chain joins TRBV20-1 and TRBJ2-1; 11 bases agree with TRBD2. CDR3 size: 13 residues. Germline lookup yields CDR1 DFQATT and CDR2 SNEGSKA (reference sequence). J lost 10 bases, V lost 3 bases, and 5 bases had no gene match. The CDR3 DNA is TGCAGTGCTAGTAGACTAGCGGGAAGGGAGCAGTTCTTC. It encodes CSASRLAGREQFF.

The V gene is TRBV7-9, the J gene TRBJ2-5; 9 bases agree with TRBD2. The germline V gene has CDR1 SEHNR and CDR2 FQNEAQ (reference sequence). The CDR3 spans 16 residues. V dropped 5 bases and J dropped 0; count of bases not matched to a gene: 7. The chain's CDR3 is CASSTRGLANQETQYF. CDR3 in DNA: TGTGCCAGCAGCACCCGGGGACTAGCTAACCAAGAGACCCAGTACTTC.

The chain employs TRBV7-9 and TRBJ1-3; D is unresolved. CDR1 is SEHNR, CDR2 FQNEAQ, per germline (reference sequence). The CDR3 sequence is 16 residues long. The V end lost 3 bases, the J end lost 0 bases, and 12 bases lay between the germline ends. In DNA, the CDR3 is TGTGCCAGCAGCTTTCTGTCGTTGAGCTCTGGAAACACCATATATTTT. Protein sequence: CASSFLSLSSGNTIYF. Full variable domain (remainder filled in from reference TRBV7-9 and TRBJ1-3): DTGVSQNPRHKITKRGQNVTFRCDPISEHNRLYWYRQTLGQGPEFLTYFQNEAQLEKSRLLSDRFSAERPKGSFSTLEIQRTEQGDSAMYLCASSFLSLSSGNTIYFGEGSWLTVV.

This clone was counted only a few times. This rearrangement joins TRBV28 to TRBJ1-3; D is uncertain. Per germline, CDR1 MDHEN and CDR2 SYDVKM. V lost 1 base and J lost 0, with 7 bases in between. The CDR3 extends over 15 amino acids. The DNA of the CDR3 is TGTGCCAGCAGTTTATCACGGATCTCTGGAAACACCATATATTTT. Amino acid sequence: CASSLSRISGNTIYF.

V and J are TRBV28 and TRBJ2-1; unclear D gene. In germline, CDR1 is MDHEN, CDR2 SYDVKM. The CDR3 runs 14 residues. Trimming removed 3 bases at V and 5 bases at J, with 11 bases between. The CDR3 protein is CASSLVTSNNEQFF. For the CDR3, the DNA is TGTGCCAGCAGTTTGGTCACCTCTAACAATGAGCAGTTCTTC.

This clone was counted once. J is TRBJ2-1 and V is TRBV6-6; D gene unclear. The CDR3 extends over 14 amino acids. V was trimmed by 2 bases and J by 0 bases, leaving 5 bases between them. Germline-derived CDR1 and CDR2 are MNHNY and SVGAGI (reference sequence). The CDR3 sequence is CASSYISSYNEQFF. DNA of the CDR3: TGTGCCAGCAGTTACATAAGCTCCTACAATGAGCAGTTCTTC.

CDR3 DNA sequence: TGCAGTGCTAGTATAGGGAGCAATCAGCCCCAGCATTTT. It codes for CSASIGSNQPQHF. This rearrangement joins TRBV20-1 to TRBJ1-5; D not certain. CDR3 length equals 13 residues. The germline V gene has CDR1 DFQATT and CDR2 SNEGSKA (reference sequence). Trimming pared 3 bases from V and 1 base from J, leaving 7 bases between.

The chain combines TRBV20-1 with TRBJ2-1, with D possibly being TRBD1 (5 bases). This CDR3 is built from 11 residues. Germline CDR1 and CDR2: DFQATT and SNEGSKA (reference sequence). In nucleotides, the CDR3 is TGCAGGAAAGACAGCTACAATGAGCAGTTCTTC. It translates to CRKDSYNEQFF.

This chain connects TRBV5-4 to TRBJ1-1; possible D gene TRBD1, 5 bases. Trimming shortened V by 6 bases and J by 3 bases, and 18 bases separated the two germline ends. Germline V lookup: CDR1 SGHNT, CDR2 YYREEE (reference sequence). The CDR3 is 15 residues long. The CDR3: CASTLGGREDTEAFF. The CDR3 nucleotides are TGTGCCAGCACGTTGGGGGGGAGGGAGGACACTGAAGCTTTCTTT.

The rearrangement uses TRBV6-6 and TRBJ2-5; D unclear. The germline V gene encodes CDR1 MNHNY and CDR2 SVGAGI (reference sequence). V was shortened by 4 bases and J by 4 bases, with 16 bases between the two germline ends. This CDR3 has 15 amino acids. The CDR3 DNA follows: TGTGCCAGCAGTTCCTCCTACCTTTCGTCAGAGACCCAGTACTTC. Protein: CASSSSYLSSETQYF.

The chain uses TRBV3-1 (or the pseudogene TRBV3-2) and TRBJ2-7, with 10 bases matching TRBD2. The CDR3 contains 14 residues. The V gene end was trimmed by 4 bases and the J gene end by 2 bases; junction bases not matched to a gene: 2. CDR1 and CDR2 (germline): LGHDT, YNNKEL (reference sequence). CDR3 coding DNA: TGTGCCAGCAGCCGTAGCGGGGGGACCTACGAGCAGTACTTC. Translating gives CASSRSGGTYEQYF.

This chain connects TRBV30 to TRBJ2-3; 8 bases agree with TRBD2. CDR1 GTSNPN and CDR2 SVGIG come from the germline V gene (reference sequence). This CDR3 has 13 amino acids. Trimming at V came to 8 bases and at J to 2 bases, leaving 6 bases not matched to a gene. In DNA form, the CDR3 reads TGTGCCGGAATAGCGGGGTCCACAGATACGCAGTATTTT. Translation gives CAGIAGSTDTQYF.